The clone carrying this T cell receptor (beta chain) has a single count. Antigen: not known. This specimen comes from a study of shared clonotypes between healthy human individuals. Study as a whole: Three plates each covered CD4 naive and memory; CD8 naive two, CD8 memory one. Study results and caveats: Limitation of the genetic and exposure-history diversity represented came from the few donors.

Method: immunoSEQ multiplex PCR; TCRdb's copy keeps in-frame clones and lacks some. The repertoire holds 550,000 to 850,000 clones, under 80% seen once, with approximately 1.7% in the top ten. CDR1 and CDR2 (germline): SGHAT, FQNNGV. V lost 0 bases and J lost 6; bases outside the gene matches: 2. This CDR3 is built from 13 residues. Material for sequencing was memory CD4+ T cells sorted from blood. The subset: CD45RA-negative fraction. The J gene is TRBJ2-7, the V gene TRBV11-2, with 7 bases matching TRBD2. The clonotype originates from a woman in her 30s in good health. In DNA form, the CDR3 reads TGTGCCAGCAGCTTAGATTGGGAGGGCGAGCAGTACTTC. This gives the protein CASSLDWEGEQYF.